This record concerns one T cell receptor beta chain sequence. There is no known antigen for this receptor. Base quality data are lacking; no much larger clone is found one base away. This entry belongs to a study of cytomegalovirus exposure and HLA in healthy donors (dated by TCRdb to 2015 to 2018). In terms of the full investigation: An earlier analysis of roughly 500 of the donors reported roughly 300 Gb of sequence data and some 100 million unique TCR beta sequences from approximately 180 million T cells. Every repertoire in the discovery cohort had been generated on one and the same sequencing platform. The study was designed to test whether signatures of past pathogen exposure could be identified by cataloging public T cell receptors. A separate validation cohort of 100 to 150 different subjects was used in addition to the roughly 720-subject first cohort. Genome-wide SNP genotypes for about 65% of the roughly 700 donors were used in a later genetic analysis, which treated that subset as a discovery cohort. Around 320 gigabases of sequencing data and around 87 million unique TCR sequences were included in an early release covering 550 to 650 HLA-typed donors. An earlier analysis of 587 of the donors applied high-throughput TCR beta sequencing to assess whether each TCR beta V gene segment acted as functional or pseudogenic. Both class I and class II loci were covered by HLA typing, at four-digit resolution. To predict cytomegalovirus infection status, the study brought together high-throughput TCR immunosequencing, statistical association of individual TCRs with disease status, and machine learning. Of the 350 to 400 genotyped donors, roughly 85% fell in the genetic ancestry cluster associated with self-reported Caucasian donors. About 5 DR-DQ haplotypes were handled as single units for association and clustering, since linkage in the cohort was strong. A later analysis re-examined previously published TCR beta repertoires from about 670 donors and added high-resolution HLA genotyping to investigate patterns of TCR occurrence. Rather than using new phenotypic data, the later analysis identified candidate immune exposures from TCR beta sequences and from how often those sequences occurred across donors. Among about 370 genotyped donors of the cohort, an average of approximately 220,000 unique TCR beta nucleotide sequences was sequenced per donor, of which roughly 17% were non-productive. The number of typed donors differed by locus: about 620-640 for A, B, C, DRB1 and DQB1; roughly 510 for DQA1; approximately 600 for DPA1; and around 490 for DPB1. The study profiled the T cell repertoires of fewer than 850 subjects by immunosequencing and related them to cytomegalovirus serostatus. Donor age, sex, ethnicity and CMV serostatus were collected together with the repertoire data.

On the study overall, not on this receptor specifically: HLA typing was unavailable for some donors at each locus, so association tests used only the typed subset. A further reported finding was that TCR beta sequences accurately predicted the HLA-A and HLA-B alleles for most subjects in the first cohort. A later genetic analysis associated a missense DCLRE1C variant with V-gene and J-gene trimming of TCR beta chains, and an independent cohort replicated the association. The authors suggested that the approach could potentially be generalized to other disease states and immunological phenotypes. Several of the top co-occurrence clusters appeared to be linked to parvovirus B19, influenza, CMV and Epstein-Barr virus, according to a later analysis. When HLA alleles, especially DR and DQ, strongly co-occurred, attributing TCR associations to individual alleles was difficult. A total of 164 TCR beta chains were listed by the study as associated with cytomegalovirus. Most TCR sequences were seen in very few donors, while some public TCRs were found in many individuals. According to a later analysis, most CMV-associated TCR beta chains appeared to be HLA-restricted, and the HLA associations seemed to be driven largely by CMV exposure. In both the original and validation cohorts, the classifier was reported to diagnose cytomegalovirus status with high specificity and sensitivity. A cluster of highly shared sequence variants was judged likely to be a technical artifact of the sequencing pipeline. In a later genetic analysis, fewer N-insertions in productive TCRs were reported among donors in an Asian-associated ancestry cluster than the approximately 670-donor mean. In a later analysis, HLA-associated TCR beta chains were found to be more clonally expanded and to have lower generation probabilities than equally common non-associated chains. In a later analysis, over 15,000 TCR beta sequences were associated with specific HLA alleles at a false discovery rate of 0.05. CMV serostatus was the only immune exposure information available for the cohort. The presence/absence analyses assumed that sequencing depth was roughly uniform across donors, and that assumption may not be true. In an earlier analysis of roughly 500 of the donors, most TCR beta V segments appeared in productive rearrangements about 87% or about 30% of the time, broadly matching IMGT annotations. Correlated functional status among segregating V segments might reflect linkage disequilibrium, but an unknown experimental factor could not be ruled out. In vitro tests confirmed that a few of the cytomegalovirus-associated TCR beta chains recognize cytomegalovirus antigens. Only TCR beta chains were sequenced in this cohort, and the absence of alpha or paired-chain data limited detectable features. A later analysis found that TCR association rates varied across HLA loci, with DRB1 alleles showing the most associated TCRs and HLA-C alleles the fewest. Because counts were too low, about 18 rarely observed V segments, including chromosome 9 orphons, were excluded from the earlier analysis of fewer than 650 of the donors. Because the 87-base-pair reads could not distinguish some IMGT-functional V segments, including TRBV6-2 and TRBV6-3, those segments were excluded.

The CDR3 numbers 20 residues from cysteine through phenylalanine. The retained sequence is limited to the CDR3, 60 bases, with the frame set at the first base. Ends trimmed: V by 0 bases, J by 1 base; bases unmatched to a gene: 12. The germline V gene specifies SGHTA as CDR1 and FQGNSA as CDR2. Libraries were prepared through the immunoSEQ multiplex PCR assay. For the multiplex PCR, a mixture combining 60 forward primers for TCR Vbeta segments and 13 reverse primers for TCR Jbeta segments was used. A multiplex PCR assay on genomic DNA amplified the CDR3 region of rearranged TCR beta genes. Amplified TCR beta libraries were sequenced as 87-base-pair reads on the Illumina HiSeq System. The paper's processing steps were these. Across the 700 or so repertoires, a later analysis counted approximately 83 million unique TCR beta chains, roughly 11 million of which were shared by at least two donors. To remove PCR and sequencing errors, raw reads were error-corrected and collapsed into unique sequences using a nearest-neighbor algorithm that merged closely related sequences. To assign V, D and J gene segments, CDR3 sequences were aligned to IMGT reference sequences. For a sequence to be retained, at least a six-nucleotide match to both a V gene segment and a J gene segment was required. Rearrangements were called productive when the CDR3 lacked stop codons and stayed in frame with V and J; all others were non-productive. Following IMGT convention, CDR3 was defined as the stretch from the second conserved V-encoded cysteine up to the conserved J-encoded phenylalanine. The earlier analysis of approximately 500 of the donors excluded sequences that lacked an unambiguous match to a single V gene segment. An earlier analysis of fewer than 750 of the donors classified V segments as functional when productive rearrangements were above 56.7% and as segregating when the standard deviation between donors was above 5%. A statistical classification framework was built to diagnose cytomegalovirus status from the catalog of TCR beta chain sequences. V and J gene assignment, in a later analysis, came from comparing TCR nucleotide sequences with IMGT/GENE-DB human TR gene sequences. A later analysis assigned CDR3 sequences and most-parsimonious VDJ recombination scenarios with the TCRdist pipeline. In a later analysis, each TCR beta chain was defined by its CDR3 amino acid sequence together with its V-gene family, and reads lacking a unique V-gene family were excluded. To address suspected cross-contamination and a sequencing artifact, a later analysis removed 592 highly shared, low-generation-probability nucleotide sequences. For each public chain, a later analysis derived a clonal expansion index from normalized ranks of inferred template counts within each repertoire. Generation probabilities in a later analysis came from a VDJ recombination model fitted to out-of-frame rearrangements, and those results were checked against IGoR. In a later analysis, hypergeometric tests were used to score TCR-TCR, TCR-HLA and TCR-CMV co-occurrence, with a repertoire-size bias correction applied to TCR pairs. In a later analysis, false discovery rates were estimated by permuting HLA or CMV assignments 20 times. A later analysis grouped co-occurring TCRs with DBSCAN, adding TCRdist sequence similarity when clustering within HLA-allele-positive subsets. Repertoires with fewer than 30,000 or more than 120,000 public chains were left out of co-occurrence clustering, as were about 5 repertoires with anomalous nucleotide sharing. TCRdb holds this immuneACCESS table with in-frame rearrangements only. Some clones are missing; in checked studies, unresolved V genes explain under half, and the rest has no known cause. The DNA gave D and trimming, while V, J and clone size come from that table. Within this sample are 200,000 or so clones, with about 90% of them counted one time only. Over 1% of the sample comes from the top ten.

The cohort comprised some 700 healthy bone marrow donors. All cohort members were sampled while nominally healthy, although unrecorded immune exposures were likely present. The donor tested CMV seronegative and was one of the 352 seronegative cohort members. Each donor provided a peripheral blood sample, and peripheral blood mononuclear cells were used for TCR beta sequencing. Genomic DNA extraction from the blood cell samples was performed with the Qiagen DNeasy Blood Extraction Kit. This receptor chain uses TRBV7-2 and TRBJ2-3, and TRBD2 matches 11 of the central bases. What was sequenced was PBMCs. The receptor comes from a man younger than 45 in good health and CMV-seronegative. CDR3 sequence: CASSLAAIAGGQWGTDTQYF. In nucleotide form, the sequence is TGTGCCAGCAGCTTAGCGGCCATAGCGGGGGGGCAGTGGGGCACAGATACGCAGTATTTT.